A single T cell receptor beta chain is shown here with its context. Its specificity is unknown. The sample originates from a study of T cell repertoires in cytomegalovirus infection. Overall study context: Shared public TCR beta signatures pointed to both CMV infection and a matching HLA type. Overall study findings and caveats: Totalled public TCR beta family frequency picked out people who carried CMV plus the relevant HLA. HLA-C-restricted CMV clonotypes gave the most frequent clonotype in two of eight donors.

This CDR3 has 17 residues. The V segment lost 7 bases and the J segment 5 bases; nucleotides outside the gene matches: 10. Germline lookup yields CDR1 LGHNT and CDR2 FRNRAP. TCRdb reprocessed the reads with MiXCR, giving one entry per CDR3 protein. The sample lists fewer than 700,000 distinct CDR3 sequences; 20% to 25% were seen once. The material sequenced was CD8+ T cells from PBMCs. The gene calls are TRBV12-5 and TRBJ2-2, with 13 positions matching TRBD2. This TCR derives from a human donor in good health (CMV status not recorded). Some clones in this sample may be carry-over from other donors' samples. The CDR3: CASARTSGGLGTGELFF. The CDR3 nucleotides read TGTGCTAGTGCCCGGACTAGCGGGGGATTGGGGACCGGGGAGCTGTTTTTT.